This TCR beta chain was obtained from a study of long-term antiretroviral therapy in people with HIV. The assay used was immunoSEQ (version v3.0), run at survey level. Sequencing used immunoSEQ multiplex PCR; TCRdb keeps in-frame clones, though not all of them. The sample carries fewer than 35,000 clones, almost 85% recorded once. Each HIV-infected participant was given treatment in the United States. The V segment lost 3 bases and the J segment 7 bases; nucleotides outside the gene matches: 6. The CDR3 covers 15 residues. Germline assignment: CDR1 KGHSH and CDR2 LQKENI. A note on this clone: The antigen is unknown.

Broader study findings: Clones expanded before ART dominated the repertoire at all time points.

This clonotype was obtained from a man in his late teens or twenties with HIV. The V gene is TRBV18, the J gene TRBJ1-4; TRBD1 agrees at 9 bases. The sample in question was unsorted PBMCs, obtained about 3.5 years after starting antiretroviral therapy. The CDR3 loop reads CASSPRDRESEKLFF. CDR3 DNA sequence: TGTGCCAGCTCACCGCGGGACAGGGAGAGTGAAAAACTGTTTTTT.